This T cell receptor (beta chain) was recovered during a study of glioma-infiltrating T cells after dendritic cell vaccination. The protocol was immunoSEQ multiplex PCR, while the TCRdb copy is restricted to in-frame clones and leaves out a portion. The sample contains about 30,000 clones, approximately 90% of which appear only once. The sequence was collected from a human donor with glioblastoma. Sequenced material: blood, taken before dendritic cell vaccination.

The CDR3 region is CASRRRGGTDTQYF. The DNA of the CDR3 is TGTGCCAGCAGACGGCGGGGGGGCACAGATACGCAGTATTTT. V and J are TRBV5-6 and TRBJ2-3, with 8 bases fitting TRBD2. The CDR3 runs to 14 residues. V lost 5 bases, J lost 1 base, and 3 bases stayed unmatched. Germline values: CDR1 SGHDT, CDR2 YYEEEE.